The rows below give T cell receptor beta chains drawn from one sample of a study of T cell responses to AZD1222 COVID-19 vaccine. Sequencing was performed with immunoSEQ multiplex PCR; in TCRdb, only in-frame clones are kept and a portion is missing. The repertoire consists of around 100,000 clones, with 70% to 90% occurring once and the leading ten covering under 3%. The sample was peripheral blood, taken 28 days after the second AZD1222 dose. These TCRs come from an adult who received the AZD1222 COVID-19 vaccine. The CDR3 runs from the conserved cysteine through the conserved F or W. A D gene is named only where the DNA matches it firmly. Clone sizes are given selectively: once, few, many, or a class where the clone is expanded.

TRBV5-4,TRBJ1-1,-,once,TGTGCCAGCAGCCCTCGCTCTCCGAACACTGAAGCTTTCTTT,CASSPRSPNTEAFF
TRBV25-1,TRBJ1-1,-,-,TGTGCCAGCAGTGAGTCCGGGGAGGCCACTGAAGCTTTCTTT,CASSESGEATEAFF
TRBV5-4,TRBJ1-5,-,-,TGTGCCAGCAGCTTGGCCGGGGATAGCAATCAGCCCCAGCATTTT,CASSLAGDSNQPQHF
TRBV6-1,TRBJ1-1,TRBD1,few,TGTGCCAGCACCAGGACAGGGGGCACTGAAGCTTTCTTT,CASTRTGGTEAFF
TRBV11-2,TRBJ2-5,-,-,TGTGCCAGCGGTTCCTGGGGGTTGGGGGAGACCCAGTACTTC,CASGSWGLGETQYF
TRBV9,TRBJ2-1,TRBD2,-,TGTGCCAGCAGCGCCGGGACTAATCACTACAATGAGCAGTTCTTC,CASSAGTNHYNEQFF
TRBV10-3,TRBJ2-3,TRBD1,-,TGTGCCATCAGTGGACAGGACAGGGACACAGATACGCAGTATTTT,CAISGQDRDTDTQYF
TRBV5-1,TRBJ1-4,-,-,TGCGCCAGCAGCCCTCAGGGGTTCAATGAAAAACTGTTTTTT,CASSPQGFNEKLFF
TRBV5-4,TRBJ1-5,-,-,TGTGCCAGCAGCTCTGACCCGAATCAGCCCCAGCATTTT,CASSSDPNQPQHF
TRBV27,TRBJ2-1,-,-,TGTGCCAGCAGTTTAGCGGGGACAACCTCCTACAATGAGCAGTTCTTC,CASSLAGTTSYNEQFF
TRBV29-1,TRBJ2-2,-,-,TGCAGCGTTGATAAGGGGAACACCGGGGAGCTGTTTTTT,CSVDKGNTGELFF
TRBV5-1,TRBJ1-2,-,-,TGCGCCAGCAGCTTGGGTCAGGGGATCTATGGCTACACCTTC,CASSLGQGIYGYTF
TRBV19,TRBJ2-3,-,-,TGTGCCAGCGCCCTCCGCGGGAGTGGGGGGCGGGTAGATACGCAGTATTTT,CASALRGSGGRVDTQYF
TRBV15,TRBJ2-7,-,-,TGTGCCACCAGCAGAGATAATGGACAATCCTACGAGCAGTACTTC,CATSRDNGQSYEQYF
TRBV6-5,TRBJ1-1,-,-,TGTGCCAGCACCGACGGGAACACTGAAGCTTTCTTT,CASTDGNTEAFF
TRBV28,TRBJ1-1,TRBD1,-,TGTGCCAGCAGTTACGCAACCAGGGGGCGGAATACTGAAGCTTTCTTT,CASSYATRGRNTEAFF
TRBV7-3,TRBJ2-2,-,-,TGTGCCAGCAGCTTACTTGGGGGCCGGACCGGGGAGCTGTTTTTT,CASSLLGGRTGELFF
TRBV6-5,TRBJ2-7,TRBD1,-,TGTGCCAGCAGTTACTCAGAGGGGGCGAGGTACGAGCAGTACTTC,CASSYSEGARYEQYF
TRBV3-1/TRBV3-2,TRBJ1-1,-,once,TGTGCCAGCAGCATCAAGGGTGTGTGGACTGAAGCTTTCTTT,CASSIKGVWTEAFF
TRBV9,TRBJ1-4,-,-,TGTGCCAGCAGCGTATCACCACGGGGAGAAAAACTGTTTTTT,CASSVSPRGEKLFF
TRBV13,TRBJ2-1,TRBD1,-,TGTGCCAGCAGCGCCCAGGGACAGGGGGCAAATGAGCAGTTCTTC,CASSAQGQGANEQFF
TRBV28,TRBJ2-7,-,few,TGTGCCAGCAGTAAACCTACGGGGAGTTCCTACGAGCAGTACTTC,CASSKPTGSSYEQYF
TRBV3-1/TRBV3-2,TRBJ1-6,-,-,TGTGCCAGCAGCCAGGGAGAATATAATTCACCCCTCCACTTT,CASSQGEYNSPLHF
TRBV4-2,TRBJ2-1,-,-,TGTGCCAGCAGCCAACAGGGACTGACAAAATCATTGGGCAATGAGCAGTTCTTC,CASSQQGLTKSLGNEQFF
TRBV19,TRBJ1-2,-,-,TGTGCCAGTAGTATTAATGGCAGAGCCACGGACTATGGCTACACCTTC,CASSINGRATDYGYTF
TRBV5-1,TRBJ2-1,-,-,TGCGCCAGCAGCTTGGCATCTGATGAGCAGTTCTTC,CASSLASDEQFF
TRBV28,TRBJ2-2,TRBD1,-,TGTGCCAGCACCTCGGGGCAGGGGGACACCGGGGAGCTGTTTTTT,CASTSGQGDTGELFF
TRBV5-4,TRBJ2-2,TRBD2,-,TGTGCCAGCAGCGGAAAAGGGACTAGCGGGAGGGAAGCGGGCACCGGGGAGCTGTTTTTT,CASSGKGTSGREAGTGELFF
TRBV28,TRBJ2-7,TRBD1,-,TGTGCCAGCAGCCAGACAGGGTTTCTCCACGAGCAGTACTTC,CASSQTGFLHEQYF
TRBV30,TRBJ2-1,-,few,TGTGCCTGGAGATTTTTAGCCTACAATGAGCAGTTCTTC,CAWRFLAYNEQFF
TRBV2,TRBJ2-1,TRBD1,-,TGTGCCAGCAGTCGGGACAGGGGGCGTAATGAGCAGTTCTTC,CASSRDRGRNEQFF
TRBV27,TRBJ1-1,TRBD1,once,TGTGCCAGCAGCCGTTACGACAGGGGGCGGTCGGAAGCTTTCTTT,CASSRYDRGRSEAFF
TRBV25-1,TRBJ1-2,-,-,TGTGCCACCTGGGGGGGCGATGGCTACACCTTC,CATWGGDGYTF
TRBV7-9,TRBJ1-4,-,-,TGTGCCAGCAGCTTAGCAGGGGGTAGAAGTGAAAAACTGTTTTTT,CASSLAGGRSEKLFF
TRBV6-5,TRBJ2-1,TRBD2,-,TGTGCCAGCAGTTCGGGACTAGCGTCCTACAATGAGCAGTTCTTC,CASSSGLASYNEQFF
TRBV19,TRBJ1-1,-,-,TGTGCCAGTAGTATAGAGGCCAGGACAGTTACTGAAGCTTTCTTT,CASSIEARTVTEAFF
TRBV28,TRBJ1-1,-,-,TGTGCCAGCAGTCCCCCGTGGCAAATGAACACTGAAGCTTTCTTT,CASSPPWQMNTEAFF
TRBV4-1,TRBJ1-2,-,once,TGCGCCAGCAGCCAAGATCAGAGCCAGATGATCTATGGCTACACCTTC,CASSQDQSQMIYGYTF
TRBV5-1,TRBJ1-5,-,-,TGCGCCAGCAGCCCCTCGGAGGGTAGCAATCAGCCCCAGCATTTT,CASSPSEGSNQPQHF
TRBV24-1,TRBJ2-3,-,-,TGTGCCACCAAGGCCCCGGGGAACACAGATACGCAGTATTTT,CATKAPGNTDTQYF
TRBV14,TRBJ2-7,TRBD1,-,TGTGCCAGCAGCCAAGTGCAGGGGGCTTCCTACGAGCAGTACTTC,CASSQVQGASYEQYF
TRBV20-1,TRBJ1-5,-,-,TGCAGTGCTAGTGTGGCAGGGGTTCGCAATCAGCCCCAGCATTTT,CSASVAGVRNQPQHF
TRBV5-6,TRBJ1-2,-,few,TGTGCCAGCAGCTTGGGACAGACTGTCTTTGGCTACACCTTC,CASSLGQTVFGYTF
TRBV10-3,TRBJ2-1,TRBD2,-,TGTGCCATCAGCCCCGGGACTAGCGCTGAGCAGTTCTTC,CAISPGTSAEQFF
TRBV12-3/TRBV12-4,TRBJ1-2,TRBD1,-,TGTGCCAGCAGTGACAGGGGGCAAGGGGGCTACACCTTC,CASSDRGQGGYTF
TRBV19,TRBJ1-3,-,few,TGTGCCAGTAGTATTGCAGGTTACTCTGGAAACACCATATATTTT,CASSIAGYSGNTIYF
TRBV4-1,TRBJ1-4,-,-,TGCGCCAGCAGCCAATACCCTTCCGCAACTAATGAAAAACTGTTTTTT,CASSQYPSATNEKLFF
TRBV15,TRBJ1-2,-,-,TGTGCCACCAGCAGACACTCGGACCTCTATGGCTACACCTTC,CATSRHSDLYGYTF
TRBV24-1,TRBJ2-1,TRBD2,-,TGTGCCACCAGTGATTTGCCAACTAGCGGTTCGTACAATGAGCAGTTCTTC,CATSDLPTSGSYNEQFF